This T cell receptor beta chain stems from a study of brain T cells in children with intractable seizures (dated by TCRdb to the early 2020s). General notes on the study: A NanoString immunology panel was first used to screen resected brain tissue from roughly 53 pediatric epilepsy surgery cases for immune gene transcripts. Among the roughly 12 selected surgery cases, pre-surgery blood was additionally sequenced for eight, leaving four cases with brain tissue only. Broader findings and caveats from the paper: Because pre- and post-surgery blood were sequenced to different depths, clones absent from the pre-surgery sample may reflect undersampling. Viral specificity was inferred only from CDR3 sequence similarity, and patients' HCMV serostatus was unknown.

The sample's time point label is to be understood as: resected brain tissue, or blood drawn just prior to surgery. The surgery cases showing the highest brain T cell transcript signatures were chosen for TCR beta chain sequencing of brain tissue and, when available, of blood. Before surgery, patients had received at least one anti-epileptic drug. TCR-sequenced patients were children with drug-resistant epilepsy due to tuberous sclerosis complex, focal cortical dysplasia, Rasmussen encephalitis or hemimegalencephaly. The Monarch genomic DNA purification kit was used to extract bulk genomic DNA from unsorted brain tissue and whole blood. Comments on this clone: The clone's antigen remains unknown. No base quality information exists; no much larger clone differs at one position.

The germline V gene sets CDR1 to MDHEN and CDR2 to SYDVKM. The cysteine opens and the phenylalanine closes a CDR3 of 12 amino acids. The kept DNA is CDR3 alone, 36 bases in frame from the first base. V sheds 2 bases and J sheds 5 bases, leaving 4 bases between their ends. The immunoSEQ assay was used to generate TCR beta chain sequences from genomic DNA. The authors' pipeline ran thus. CDR3 sequences that did not begin with the conserved framework cysteine at position 104 were removed by hand. To get clonality, the normalized Shannon's Diversity Index was subtracted from one, giving values from 0 (maximal diversity) to 1 (oligoclonal). Differences in the frequency of the same CDR3 between samples, such as brain versus blood, were assessed with chi-squared comparison-of-proportions tests. Public clonotypes were identified through searches of immuneACCESS, and similarity to known antiviral clonotypes was evaluated with the VDJdb browser. TCRdb's version of the immuneACCESS table is confined to in-frame rearrangements and falls short of the full clone set. An unresolved V gene accounts for under half of the shortfall where checked; the remainder is of unknown origin. From that table come the V and J calls and clone size; the DNA was used to work out D and trimming. The sample table records 80,000 or so clones; more than 85% of these occur just once. The top ten constitute less than 2% of the sample.

The receptor was derived from a boy under two years old with tuberous sclerosis and intractable seizures. The chain couples TRBV28 to TRBJ1-5; the D gene identity is not certain. The input for sequencing was peripheral blood, taken at surgery. The CDR3: CASSLSHQPQHF. Read as DNA, the sequence is TGTGCCAGCAGTTTAAGTCATCAGCCCCAGCATTTT.